These 23 T cell receptor beta chains were all obtained from the same sample, sequenced in a study of long-term antiretroviral therapy in people with HIV. Samples were assayed with immunoSEQ v3.0 at survey level. This table comes from immunoSEQ multiplex PCR, and its TCRdb copy is limited to in-frame clones, with some not included. The sample has around 26,000 clones, roughly 83% seen once. The source was unsorted PBMCs, collected around 4.3 years after starting antiretroviral therapy. These receptors were obtained from a man younger than 45 with HIV.

In this sample, this clone turned up a few times. The chain carries TRBV7-6 and TRBJ1-2; 8 bases line up with TRBD1. J lost 6 bases, V lost 4 bases, and 7 bases had no gene match. Per germline, CDR1 SGHVS and CDR2 FNYEAQ. The CDR3 covers 14 residues. The CDR3 sequence: CASSSRTGMDGYTF. Written as DNA, the CDR3 is TGTGCCAGCAGCTCACGGACAGGGATGGATGGCTACACCTTC.

The rearrangement joins TRBV6-1 to TRBJ2-7; D ambiguous. The V end was cut by 2 bases, the J end by 5 bases, with 19 bases between. This CDR3 has 16 residues. Germline loops: CDR1 MNHNS, CDR2 SASEGT. In DNA form, the CDR3 reads TGTGCCAGCAGTGAACTGGCAGGCCTTTTCTTGGACGAGCAGTACTTC. Residues: CASSELAGLFLDEQYF.

The DNA for the CDR3 is TGTGCCAGCAGCACCGTAACTGGCTACTATGGCTACACCTTC. This translates into CASSTVTGYYGYTF. The rearrangement links TRBV9 to TRBJ1-2, with unresolved D. The CDR3 is made up of 14 amino acids. Looked up from germline, CDR1 is SGDLS and CDR2 is YYNGEE. V dropped 4 bases and J dropped 3 bases, with 13 bases sitting between them.

The V call is TRBV28, the J call TRBJ1-5, with TRBD1 matching over 9 bases. Germline CDR1 MDHEN, CDR2 SYDVKM. The CDR3 length is 15 residues. Germline trimming cut 7 bases from V and 9 bases from J; bases unmatched to any gene: 13. The CDR3 region has the DNA TGTGCCAGCATTCCATCGGACAGGGGCGTATCGCCCCAGCATTTT. Translation gives CASIPSDRGVSPQHF.

The rearrangement links TRBV11-2 to TRBJ1-3; 9 positions match TRBD1. The CDR3 sequence is 16 residues long. In germline, CDR1 is SGHAT, CDR2 FQNNGV. Losses at the gene ends were 5 bases for V and 4 bases for J; bases not matched to a gene: 9. The CDR3 DNA sequence: TGTGCCAGCAGCACGGGGGGACAGGGTTCAGGAAACACCATATATTTT. Translation gives CASSTGGQGSGNTIYF.

CDR3 in DNA: TGCAGCGTTGAGTCTTCGGCAGGGGACACCGGGGAGCTGTTTTTT. Amino acids: CSVESSAGDTGELFF. V and J are TRBV29-1 and TRBJ2-2, with a tentative D call TRBD1 (6 bases). This CDR3 has 15 amino acids. Germline assignment: CDR1 SQVTM and CDR2 ANQGSEA. V shed 3 bases and J shed 3 bases, with 14 bases lying between them.

V usage is TRBV28 and J usage is TRBJ2-5; 10 bases map to TRBD2. The junction had 22 bases not matched to a gene; V was cut back by 5 bases and J by 4 bases. CDR1 MDHEN and CDR2 SYDVKM come from the germline V gene. This CDR3 spans 20 amino acids. The CDR3 region is CASSVLGLAGVGSERETQYF. Written as DNA, the CDR3 is TGTGCCAGCAGTGTCCTGGGGCTAGCGGGAGTGGGGTCGGAGCGAGAGACCCAGTACTTC.

The rearrangement joins TRBV4-1 to TRBJ2-1; 9 nucleotides align to TRBD2. CDR3 length: 14 residues. CDR1 and CDR2 (germline): MGHRA, YSYEKL. Unmatched junction bases numbered 5, after V lost 2 bases and J lost 9 bases. The CDR3 reads CASSQPTTSGEQFF. In nucleotides, the CDR3 is TGCGCCAGCAGCCAACCGACGACTAGCGGTGAGCAGTTCTTC.

V gene TRBV2 combines with J gene TRBJ2-1; 11 nucleotides align to TRBD2. Germline V lookup: CDR1 SNHLY, CDR2 FYNNEI. J gave up 7 bases and V 1 base, and 12 bases lay outside the gene matches. The CDR3 totals 18 residues. CDR3 sequence (DNA): TGTGCCAGCAGTGAAGTAGCGGGAGGGACAAGCTTTAGGAATGAGCAGTTCTTC. It specifies CASSEVAGGTSFRNEQFF.

The sample holds one count of this clone. This chain uses TRBV5-1 with TRBJ1-2, with D hard to call. Germline V lookup: CDR1 SGHRS, CDR2 YFSETQ. V lost 0 bases to trimming and J lost 2 bases, with 17 bases between them. The length of the CDR3 is 17 residues. As DNA, the CDR3 is TGCGCCAGCAGCTTGGCCTATTGGCAGGTAGAGAACTATGGCTACACCTTC. Translation gives CASSLAYWQVENYGYTF.

This clone showed up just a few times. The V gene is TRBV7-2, the J gene TRBJ2-7; D not certain. In germline, CDR1 is SGHTA, CDR2 FQGNSA. The CDR3 has 12 residues. Trimming pared 3 bases from V and 7 bases from J, leaving 10 bases between. The CDR3 DNA sequence: TGTGCCAGCAGCTTGGGTTTGTGGGAGCAGTACTTC. Its protein is CASSLGLWEQYF.

V and J are TRBV29-1 and TRBJ2-3; D possibly uses TRBD1 or TRBD2 (5 bases each). The V end was cut by 8 bases, the J end by 0 bases, with 9 bases between. The CDR3 consists of 12 residues. The germline CDR1 and CDR2 sequences are SQVTM and ANQGSEA. CDR3 residues: CSSWDSTDTQYF. Here the CDR3 DNA reads TGCAGCTCATGGGACAGCACAGATACGCAGTATTTT.

The sample holds one count of this clone. The rearrangement links TRBV27 to TRBJ2-1, with TRBD2 matching over 8 bases. V shed 5 bases, J shed 7 bases, and the junction held 7 bases outside the gene matches. Germline loops: CDR1 MNHEY, CDR2 SMNVEV (reference sequence). This CDR3 region has 14 residues. CDR3: CASSPGPGGNEQFF. The CDR3 DNA reads as TGTGCCAGCAGTCCCGGGCCGGGGGGGAATGAGCAGTTCTTC.

This chain's CDR3 is CASSVGQLTGELFF. In DNA form, the CDR3 reads TGTGCCAGCAGCGTGGGACAACTCACCGGGGAGCTGTTTTTT. This chain joins TRBV9 and TRBJ2-2; D is possibly TRBD1 (6 bases). CDR1 is SGDLS, CDR2 YYNGEE, per germline. The CDR3 sequence is 14 residues long. The V gene lost 2 bases and the J gene lost 4 bases, with 9 bases spanning the gap.

The rearrangement uses TRBV7-9 and TRBJ1-2, with TRBD1 identical over 7 bases. Germline V lookup: CDR1 SEHNR, CDR2 FQNEAQ (reference sequence). The V and J ends lost 4 bases and 7 bases, in that order; junction bases with no gene match: 6. The CDR3 extends over 13 amino acids. Here the CDR3 DNA reads TGTGCCAGCAGCTCCAGGGGGGAGGGTGGCTACACCTTC. It translates to CASSSRGEGGYTF.

The chain carries TRBV7-8 and TRBJ2-3; 11 nucleotides line up with TRBD2. This CDR3 spans 15 amino acids. CDR1 and CDR2 (germline): SGHVS, FQNEAQ. Trimming cost V 6 bases and J 1 base; bases outside gene matches: 3. Here the CDR3 reads CASSFSGGGTDTQYF. CDR3 nucleotides: TGTGCCAGCAGTTTTAGCGGGGGGGGCACAGATACGCAGTATTTT.

This rearrangement joins TRBV25-1 to TRBJ2-3, with D possibly matching TRBD2 (5 bases). The CDR3 is 12 amino acids. Germline loops: CDR1 MGHDK, CDR2 SYGVNS. V was cut by 3 bases and J by 10 bases, with 11 bases left in between. The CDR3 sequence is CASSDGWGAQYF. The CDR3 DNA reads TGTGCCAGCAGTGATGGGTGGGGAGCGCAGTATTTT.

The genes are TRBV11-2 and TRBJ1-1; D gene unclear. The length of the CDR3 is 13 residues. Germline CDR1 is SGHAT and CDR2 is FQNNGV. V was clipped by 8 bases and J by 1 base, with 11 bases between them. The CDR3 DNA reads as TGTGCCAGCGCCGTATGGGAGAACACTGAAGCTTTCTTT. Translated: CASAVWENTEAFF.

This chain connects TRBV5-1 to TRBJ2-1; 8 bases are shared with TRBD1. Germline V gene sequence: CDR1 SGHRS, CDR2 YFSETQ. V gave up 0 bases and J gave up 6 bases; unmatched junction bases: 5. The CDR3 has 15 amino acids. The CDR3 protein is CASSLDGQGPNEQFF. The CDR3 bases are TGCGCCAGCAGCTTGGATGGACAGGGACCCAATGAGCAGTTCTTC.

V and J are TRBV5-6 and TRBJ1-2; 10 bases fit TRBD1. V shed 5 bases and J 4 bases; nucleotides not matched to a gene: 8. Germline CDR1 reads SGHDT; CDR2 reads YYEEEE. The length of the CDR3 is 15 residues. The CDR3 DNA is TGTGCCAGCAGTTCCGCCGGGACAGGGGTCTATGGCTACACCTTC. Translating it yields CASSSAGTGVYGYTF.

The gene calls are TRBV4-1 and TRBJ1-1, with D perhaps TRBD1 (6 bases). The V gene's germline CDR1 is MGHRA and CDR2 YSYEKL. This CDR3 is built from 13 residues. V lost 4 bases, J lost 1 base, and 7 bases lay in between. CDR3 sequence (DNA): TGCGCCAGCAGCCGAGGGGGGAACACTGAAGCTTTCTTT. Protein product: CASSRGGNTEAFF.

The gene calls are TRBV9 and TRBJ2-5; 8 nucleotides agree with TRBD1. The ends lost 2 bases at V and 4 bases at J; junction bases unmatched: 4. The CDR3 has 14 amino acids. CDR1 and CDR2 (germline): SGDLS, YYNGEE. The CDR3 region is CASSVQGAGETQYF. The CDR3 DNA sequence: TGTGCCAGCAGCGTCCAGGGGGCTGGAGAGACCCAGTACTTC.

This sequence joins TRBV5-4 and TRBJ2-1, with TRBD1 matching 7 bases. This CDR3 comprises 13 residues. Germline lookup yields CDR1 SGHNT and CDR2 YYREEE (reference sequence). Unmatched junction bases numbered 4, after V lost 3 bases and J lost 7 bases. The CDR3 nucleotides read TGTGCCAGCAGCTACCAGGGGGTTAATGAGCAGTTCTTC. Translating gives CASSYQGVNEQFF. The full variable domain, with the rest looked up from reference TRBV5-4 and TRBJ2-1, is ETGVTQSPTHLIKTRGQQVTLRCSSQSGHNTVSWYQQALGQGPQFIFQYYREEENGRGNFPPRFSGLQFPNYSSELNVNALELDDSALYLCASSYQGVNEQFFGPGTRLTVL.